This paragraph covers one T cell receptor (beta chain) sequence. Its antigen is still unknown. This sample was included in a study of T cell responses to AZD1222 COVID-19 vaccine. The data were produced by immunoSEQ multiplex PCR, yet TCRdb's version contains in-frame clones alone and is incomplete. Of about 64,000 clones listed, roughly 80% were seen once; the top ten hold about 14%. In germline, CDR1 is LNHDA, CDR2 SQIVND (reference sequence). With V trimmed by 3 bases and J by 4 bases, 8 bases remained unmatched. The CDR3 contains 16 residues. Recipients boosted at about 4 weeks or about 12 weeks are pooled. Study results and caveats: Vaccine-associated CD4 TCRs ranged over spike, dominating at 160-218 and 743-854. Researchers took repertoire samples only after the peak T cell response had come.

The sequence derives from an adult who received the AZD1222 COVID-19 vaccine. This chain joins TRBV19 and TRBJ2-5; 10 bases are a match to TRBD2. The sample here was peripheral blood, taken 28 days after the second AZD1222 dose. CDR3 in amino acids: CASSISGLAGVETQYF. Here the CDR3 DNA reads TGTGCCAGTAGTATCTCAGGCCTAGCGGGGGTAGAGACCCAGTACTTC.